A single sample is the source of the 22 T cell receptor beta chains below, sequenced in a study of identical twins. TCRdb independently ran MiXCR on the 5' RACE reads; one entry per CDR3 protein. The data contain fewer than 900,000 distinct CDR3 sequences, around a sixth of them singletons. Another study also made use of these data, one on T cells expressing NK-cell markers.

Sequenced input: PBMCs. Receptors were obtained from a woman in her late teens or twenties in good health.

This CDR3 is CATSLTGGANTEAFF. The CDR3 coding sequence is TGTGCCACCAGCTTAACAGGGGGCGCGAACACTGAAGCTTTCTTT. The chain has TRBV15 and TRBJ1-1, with 9 bases matching TRBD1. Germline V lookup: CDR1 LNHNV, CDR2 YYDKDF (reference sequence). This CDR3 has 15 residues. V shed 5 bases and J 1 base; nucleotides not matched to a gene: 5.

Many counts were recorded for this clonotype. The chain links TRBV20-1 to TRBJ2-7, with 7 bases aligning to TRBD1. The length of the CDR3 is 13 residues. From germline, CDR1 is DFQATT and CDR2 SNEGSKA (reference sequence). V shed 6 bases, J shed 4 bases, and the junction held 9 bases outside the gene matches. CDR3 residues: CSALIDRAYEQYF. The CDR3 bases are TGCAGTGCCCTAATTGACAGGGCTTACGAGCAGTACTTC.

Here the CDR3 DNA reads TGCAGTGCCCCTCCTGTCTCACCCGACAATGAGCAGTTCTTC. It codes for CSAPPVSPDNEQFF. V usage is TRBV20-1 and J usage is TRBJ2-1; D remains ambiguous. The germline V and J ends were trimmed by 6 bases and 5 bases, with 17 bases remaining between them. The CDR3 loop spans 14 amino acids. CDR1 is DFQATT, CDR2 SNEGSKA, per germline (reference sequence).

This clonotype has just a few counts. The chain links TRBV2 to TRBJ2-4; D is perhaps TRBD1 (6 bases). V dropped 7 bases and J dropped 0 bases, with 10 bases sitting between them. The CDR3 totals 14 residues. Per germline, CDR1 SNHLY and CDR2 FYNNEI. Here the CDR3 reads CASKLQGAKNIQYF. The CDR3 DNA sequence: TGTGCCAGCAAGTTACAGGGAGCCAAAAACATTCAGTACTTC.

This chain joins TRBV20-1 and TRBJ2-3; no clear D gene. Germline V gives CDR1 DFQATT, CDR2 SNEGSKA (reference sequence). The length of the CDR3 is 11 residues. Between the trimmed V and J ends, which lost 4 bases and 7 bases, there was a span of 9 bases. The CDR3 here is CSAIGSNTQYF. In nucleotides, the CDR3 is TGCAGTGCTATTGGGTCGAATACGCAGTATTTT.

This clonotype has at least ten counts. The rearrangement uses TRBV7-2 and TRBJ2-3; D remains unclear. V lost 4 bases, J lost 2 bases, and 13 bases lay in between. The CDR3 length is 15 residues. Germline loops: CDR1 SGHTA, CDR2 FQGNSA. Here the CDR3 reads CASSYLWRSTDTQYF. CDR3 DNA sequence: TGTGCCAGCAGCTACCTTTGGCGGTCCACAGATACGCAGTATTTT.

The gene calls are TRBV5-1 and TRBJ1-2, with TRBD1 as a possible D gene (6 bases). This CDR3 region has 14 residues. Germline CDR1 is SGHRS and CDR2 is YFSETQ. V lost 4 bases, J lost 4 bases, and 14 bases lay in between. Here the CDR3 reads CASSETGTPYGYTF. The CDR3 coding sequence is TGCGCCAGCAGCGAAACCGGGACACCCTATGGCTACACCTTC.

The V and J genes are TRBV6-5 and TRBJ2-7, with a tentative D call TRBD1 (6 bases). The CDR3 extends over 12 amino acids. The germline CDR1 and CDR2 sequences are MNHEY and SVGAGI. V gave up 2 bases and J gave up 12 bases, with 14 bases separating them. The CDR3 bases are TGTGCCAGCAGTTACGCGGTGGGGGCTATGTACTTC. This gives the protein CASSYAVGAMYF.

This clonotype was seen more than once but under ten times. In nucleotides, the CDR3 is TGCAGTGCTCAAATAAGCTCGAGAATCTCCTACAATGAGCAGTTCTTC. It yields the protein CSAQISSRISYNEQFF. V is TRBV20-1 and J is TRBJ2-1; D uncertain. Germline CDR1 and CDR2: DFQATT and SNEGSKA (reference sequence). V was trimmed by 5 bases and J by 0 bases, leaving 17 bases between them. The CDR3 spans 16 residues.

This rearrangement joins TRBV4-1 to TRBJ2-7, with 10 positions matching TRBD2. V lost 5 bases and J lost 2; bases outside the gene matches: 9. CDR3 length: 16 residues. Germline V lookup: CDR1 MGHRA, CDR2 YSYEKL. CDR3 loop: CASSAYSGGPPYEQYF. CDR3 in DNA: TGCGCCAGCAGCGCCTATAGCGGGGGGCCACCCTACGAGCAGTACTTC.

CDR3 DNA sequence: TGTGCCAGCAGCTTAACGGGAACCAATGAGCAGTTCTTC. This translates into CASSLTGTNEQFF. This sequence joins TRBV5-6 and TRBJ2-1; D might be TRBD2 (5 bases). In germline, CDR1 is SGHDT, CDR2 YYEEEE. This CDR3 contains 13 residues. V was trimmed by 2 bases and J by 6 bases, leaving 9 bases between them.

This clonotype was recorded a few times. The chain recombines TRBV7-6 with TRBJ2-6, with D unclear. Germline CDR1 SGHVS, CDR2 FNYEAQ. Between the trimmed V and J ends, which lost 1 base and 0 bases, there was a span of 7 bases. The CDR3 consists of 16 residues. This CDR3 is CASSLESRSGANVLTF. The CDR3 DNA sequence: TGTGCCAGCAGCTTAGAGTCTCGCTCTGGGGCCAACGTCCTGACTTTC.

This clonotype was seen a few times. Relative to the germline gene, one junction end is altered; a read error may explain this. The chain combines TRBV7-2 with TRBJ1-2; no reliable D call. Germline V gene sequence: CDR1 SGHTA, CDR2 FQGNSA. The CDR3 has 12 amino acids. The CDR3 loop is CACRTTNYGYTF. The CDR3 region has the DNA TGTGCCTGCAGGACGACTAACTATGGCTACACCTTC.

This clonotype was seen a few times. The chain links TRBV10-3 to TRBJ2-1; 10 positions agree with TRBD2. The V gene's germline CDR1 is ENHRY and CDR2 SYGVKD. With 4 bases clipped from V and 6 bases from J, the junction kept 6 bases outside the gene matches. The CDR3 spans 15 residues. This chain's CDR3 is CAISGAGGRSNEQFF. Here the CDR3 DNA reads TGTGCCATCAGTGGAGCGGGGGGGCGCAGCAATGAGCAGTTCTTC.

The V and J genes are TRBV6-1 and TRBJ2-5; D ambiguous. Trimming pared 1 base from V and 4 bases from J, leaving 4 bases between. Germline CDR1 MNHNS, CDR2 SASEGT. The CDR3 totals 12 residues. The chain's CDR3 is CASSEEGETQYF. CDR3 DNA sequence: TGTGCCAGCAGTGAAGAGGGAGAGACCCAGTACTTC.

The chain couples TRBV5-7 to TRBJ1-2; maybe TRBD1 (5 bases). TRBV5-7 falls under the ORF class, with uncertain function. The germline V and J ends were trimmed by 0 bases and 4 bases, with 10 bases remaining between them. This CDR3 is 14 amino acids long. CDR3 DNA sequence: TGTGCCAGCAGCTTGGCCGAGGGGCCCTATGGCTACACCTTC. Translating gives CASSLAEGPYGYTF.

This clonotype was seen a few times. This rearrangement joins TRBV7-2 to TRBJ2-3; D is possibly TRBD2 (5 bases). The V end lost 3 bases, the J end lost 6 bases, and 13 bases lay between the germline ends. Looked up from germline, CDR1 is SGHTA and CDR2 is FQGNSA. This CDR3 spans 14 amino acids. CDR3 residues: CASSFAGSGDTQYF. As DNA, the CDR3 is TGTGCCAGCAGCTTCGCGGGTTCAGGTGATACGCAGTATTTT. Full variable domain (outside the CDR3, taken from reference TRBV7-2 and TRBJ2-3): GAGVSQSPSNKVTEKGKDVELRCDPISGHTALYWYRQSLGQGLEFLIYFQGNSAPDKSGLPSDRFSAERTGGSVSTLTIQRTQQEDSAVYLCASSFAGSGDTQYFGPGTRLTVL.

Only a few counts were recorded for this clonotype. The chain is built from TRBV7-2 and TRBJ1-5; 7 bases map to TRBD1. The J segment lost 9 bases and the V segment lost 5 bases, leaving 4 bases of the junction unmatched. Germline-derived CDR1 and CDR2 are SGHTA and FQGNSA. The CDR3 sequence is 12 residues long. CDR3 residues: CASSATGSPQHF. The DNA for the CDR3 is TGTGCCAGCAGCGCGACAGGGTCGCCCCAGCATTTT. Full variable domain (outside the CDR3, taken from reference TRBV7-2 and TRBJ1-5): GAGVSQSPSNKVTEKGKDVELRCDPISGHTALYWYRQSLGQGLEFLIYFQGNSAPDKSGLPSDRFSAERTGGSVSTLTIQRTQQEDSAVYLCASSATGSPQHFGDGTRLSIL.

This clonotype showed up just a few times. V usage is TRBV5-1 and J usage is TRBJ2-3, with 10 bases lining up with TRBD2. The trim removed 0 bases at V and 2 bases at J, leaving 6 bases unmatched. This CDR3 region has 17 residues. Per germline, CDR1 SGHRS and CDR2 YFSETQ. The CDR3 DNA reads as TGCGCCAGCAGCTTGGGCTCTAGCGGGAGACCCACAGATACGCAGTATTTT. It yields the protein CASSLGSSGRPTDTQYF. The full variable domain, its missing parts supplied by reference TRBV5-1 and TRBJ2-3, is KAGVTQTPRYLIKTRGQQVTLSCSPISGHRSVSWYQQTPGQGLQFLFEYFSETQRNKGNFPGRFSGRQFSNSRSEMNVSTLELGDSALYLCASSLGSSGRPTDTQYFGPGTRLTVL.

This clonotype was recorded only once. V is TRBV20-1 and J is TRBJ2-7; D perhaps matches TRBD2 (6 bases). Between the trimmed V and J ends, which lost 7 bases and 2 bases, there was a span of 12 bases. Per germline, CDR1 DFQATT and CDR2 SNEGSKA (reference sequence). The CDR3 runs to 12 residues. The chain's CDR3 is CSVGTGAYEQYF. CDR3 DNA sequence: TGCAGTGTGGGAACGGGAGCCTACGAGCAGTACTTC.

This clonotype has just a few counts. The CDR3 DNA sequence: TGTGCCAGCTCCTATCAGGCAGGATGGTCCAACGTCCTGACTTTC. It codes for CASSYQAGWSNVLTF. The gene calls are TRBV14 and TRBJ2-6, with D unclear. The germline V gene encodes CDR1 SGHDN and CDR2 FVKESK. This CDR3 contains 15 residues. Trimming pared 8 bases from V and 8 bases from J, leaving 19 bases between.

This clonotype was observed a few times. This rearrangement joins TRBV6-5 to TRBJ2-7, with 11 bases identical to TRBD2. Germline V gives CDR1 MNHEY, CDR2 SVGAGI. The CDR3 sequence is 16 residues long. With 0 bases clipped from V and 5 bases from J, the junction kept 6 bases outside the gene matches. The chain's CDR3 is CASSYSWLAGGHEQYF. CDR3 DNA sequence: TGTGCCAGCAGTTACTCCTGGCTAGCGGGAGGCCACGAGCAGTACTTC.